This TCR beta chain was identified during a study of blood T cell repertoires in COVID-19. Study in general: There were acute and convalescent COVID-19 samples, and they came from the United States, Italy and Spain. T cells, B-cell-depleted T cells, or PBMCs provided the cDNA or gDNA that served as material.

This CDR3 has 13 amino acids. Per the germline V gene, CDR1 is KGHDR and CDR2 is SFDVKD. V was shortened by 9 bases and J by 9 bases, with 14 bases between the two germline ends. Original handling: Quantification of nucleated cells was approximated via reference gene primer amplification. Produced via immunoSEQ multiplex PCR; TCRdb's table is partial and in-frame only. Clone size and V and J calls were adopted from that table, with D and trimming inferred from the DNA. Of 250,000 or so clones in the sample, approximately 86% were seen once. The TCR sequence derives from a man in his thirties or forties with active or convalescent COVID-19. The V and J genes are TRBV24-1 and TRBJ1-6; D is ambiguous. The specimen sequenced was peripheral blood. The CDR3 region has the DNA TGTGCCACCCGCGTAAGTACTGTTTCACCCCTCCACTTT. Its translation is CATRVSTVSPLHF.